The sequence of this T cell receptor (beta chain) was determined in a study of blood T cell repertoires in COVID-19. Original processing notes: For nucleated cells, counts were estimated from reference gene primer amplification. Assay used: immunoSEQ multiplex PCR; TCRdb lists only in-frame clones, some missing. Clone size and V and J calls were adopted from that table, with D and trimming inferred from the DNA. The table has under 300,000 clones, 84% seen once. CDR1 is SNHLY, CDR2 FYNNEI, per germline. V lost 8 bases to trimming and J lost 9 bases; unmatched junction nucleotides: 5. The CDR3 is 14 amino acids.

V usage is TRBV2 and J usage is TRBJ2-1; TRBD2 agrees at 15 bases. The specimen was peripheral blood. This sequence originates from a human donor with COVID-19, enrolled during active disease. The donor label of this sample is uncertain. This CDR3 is CASSSGLAGGEQFF. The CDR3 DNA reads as TGTGCCAGCTCATCGGGACTAGCGGGAGGTGAGCAGTTCTTC.